This TCR beta chain stems from a study of T cells in Graves' hyperthyroidism and ophthalmopathy. Whole-study context: The authors collected peripheral blood at initial diagnosis, before any treatment. Findings and limits, study-wide: Most expanded thyroid clonotypes above 0.001 also appeared in blood.

Trimming shortened V by 2 bases and J by 5 bases, and 16 bases separated the two germline ends. The V gene's germline CDR1 is MDHEN and CDR2 SYDVKM. The CDR3 is made up of 16 amino acids. TCR beta CDR3 sequences were amplified from RNA transcripts. HTBI primers were used for first-round RT-PCR of the TCR CDR3. One entry per CDR3 protein, called by TCRdb with MiXCR from the multiplex PCR reads. The sample has more than 500,000 distinct CDR3 sequences, 15% to 20% seen once; the top ten hold approximately 32%. Active moderate-to-severe ophthalmopathy, Clinical Activity Score at least 3, NOSPECS at least 4, under 3 months' duration. It was 10 ml of fresh peripheral blood that supplied the PBMCs. As for this clonotype: The antigen is undetermined.

Sequencing used blood. The sequence was obtained from a young woman with Graves' ophthalmopathy. The chain uses TRBV28 and TRBJ2-1, with D tentatively TRBD2 (5 bases). The CDR3 DNA is TGTGCCAGCAGTTTACCCGAAGGGAGTGCCAACAATGAGCAGTTCTTC. Protein product: CASSLPEGSANNEQFF.